Reported below is one T cell receptor beta chain. Methods used by the authors: Nucleated cell number was recorded as an estimate derived from reference gene primer amplification. TCRdb's table, derived via immunoSEQ multiplex PCR, lists solely in-frame clones and lacks some. Clone size and the V and J calls come from that table; the DNA yielded D and trimming. The sample lists 240,000 or so clones, approximately 83% occurring once. This specimen comes from a study of blood T cell repertoires in COVID-19. Study context: Samples representing acute and convalescent COVID-19 were sourced from the United States, Italy and Spain. Sources were T cells, B-cell-depleted T cells, or PBMCs; the material itself was cDNA or gDNA.

From germline, CDR1 is KGHSH and CDR2 LQKENI. This CDR3 has 16 amino acids. After removal of 6 bases from V and 0 bases from J, the junction contained 7 bases not matched to a gene. The material sequenced was peripheral blood. The chain has TRBV18 and TRBJ2-2, with 7 bases aligning to TRBD2. The receptor comes from a woman of 80 years or more with acute or convalescent COVID-19. For the CDR3, the DNA is TGTGCCAGCTCCCCTTTTGCGGGGGCGAACACCGGGGAGCTGTTTTTT. As protein: CASSPFAGANTGELFF.